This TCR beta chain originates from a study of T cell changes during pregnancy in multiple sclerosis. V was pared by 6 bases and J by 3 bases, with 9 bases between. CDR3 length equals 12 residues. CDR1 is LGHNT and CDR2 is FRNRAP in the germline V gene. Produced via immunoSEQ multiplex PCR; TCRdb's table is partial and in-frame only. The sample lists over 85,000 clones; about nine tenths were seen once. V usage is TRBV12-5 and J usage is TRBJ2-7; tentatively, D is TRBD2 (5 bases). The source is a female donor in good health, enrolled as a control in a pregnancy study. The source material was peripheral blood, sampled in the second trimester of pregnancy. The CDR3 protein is CASGPDYYEQYF. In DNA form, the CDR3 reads TGTGCTAGTGGCCCCGACTACTACGAGCAGTACTTC.